Detailed here is one T cell receptor beta chain. What it binds is not known. The identical CDR3 is also encoded by other nucleotide sequences in the sample. This sample was taken from a study of cytomegalovirus exposure and HLA in healthy donors. Study-level information: Some 180 million T cells yielded 117 million unique TCR beta sequences in earlier analysis.

The PCR made use of 60 Vbeta and 13 Jbeta primers. Only in-frame clones appear in the TCRdb table, and some are missing; sequencing was by immunoSEQ multiplex PCR. The repertoire holds roughly 170,000 clones, with about 73% as singletons. Study findings and constraints: The CMV antigen specificity of a few CMV-associated chains was confirmed through in vitro analysis.

The V segment lost 4 bases and the J segment 10 bases; nucleotides outside the gene matches: 10. The germline V gene has CDR1 GTSNPN and CDR2 SVGIG (reference sequence). The CDR3 covers 13 residues. The clonotype comes from a woman in her forties or fifties in good health and CMV-seropositive. The chain has TRBV30 and TRBJ2-1; 7 nucleotides agree with TRBD1. The specimen was PBMCs. CDR3 loop: CAWNLNRGVEQFF. The CDR3 DNA reads TGTGCCTGGAATCTTAACAGGGGCGTCGAGCAGTTCTTC.